Sequencing of this TCR beta chain was carried out in a study of blood T cells in healthy people across ages. Study-level information: Template-switching capture recovered about one barcoded beta molecule per two T cells. The study's findings and limits: The recorded TCR beta diversity per million T cells decreased in a roughly linear manner with age.

V gave up 0 bases and J gave up 3 bases; unmatched junction bases: 10. Germline loops: CDR1 SGHRS, CDR2 YFSETQ. This CDR3 is 18 amino acids long. Through a sample-barcoded 5' primer and a J-beta primer mix, a second PCR was run for roughly 7 to 11 cycles. Individual samples furnished no less than 2.5 million CDR3-containing paired-end reads apiece. TCRdb redid the calling of the 5' RACE reads with MiXCR, one entry per CDR3 protein. The sample shows about 720,000 distinct CDR3 sequences, approximately 21% of them seen only once. Concerning this clonotype: Antigen specificity is unknown.

This chain links TRBV5-1 with TRBJ2-5, with 11 bases matching TRBD2. This TCR was sampled from an older man in good health. The sample comprised blood. CDR3 amino acids: CASSLARLAGGQKETQYF. For the CDR3, the DNA is TGCGCCAGCAGCTTGGCCAGGCTAGCGGGAGGACAAAAAGAGACCCAGTACTTC.